The rows below give T cell receptor beta chains drawn from one sample of a study of blood T cell repertoires in COVID-19. Some clones are missing from TCRdb's copy, which holds only in-frame ones; the method was immunoSEQ multiplex PCR. The data contain about 200,000 clones, about 80% of them singletons. The sample taken for sequencing was peripheral blood. Every receptor here comes from a human donor with acute or convalescent COVID-19. The donor label of this sample is uncertain. Both conserved end residues are part of each CDR3. The D gene is left open where the match is weak. Some rows have no size entry. The others give once, few or many, or a class for an expanded clone.

clone_size,v_call,d_call,j_call,cdr3_nt,cdr3_aa
NA,TRBV18,TRBD1,TRBJ2-5,TGTGCCAGCTCACCCCGACAGGGGGCAGGCGAGACCCAGTACTTC,CASSPRQGAGETQYF
few,TRBV11-3,NA,TRBJ1-1,TGTGCCAGCAACGGGGGGGCTTCTGAAGCTTTCTTT,CASNGGASEAFF
once,TRBV4-3,TRBD1,TRBJ2-3,TGCGCCAGCAGCCTCCAGGGGGCTAGCACAGATACGCAGTATTTT,CASSLQGASTDTQYF
few,TRBV9,NA,TRBJ2-7,TGTGCCAGCAGCGTAATCCCTACGGGGGAGCAGTACTTC,CASSVIPTGEQYF
NA,TRBV5-4,TRBD1,TRBJ2-2,TGTGCCAGCAGCCCCGGACAGGGTAACACCGGGGAGCTGTTTTTT,CASSPGQGNTGELFF
NA,TRBV21-1,NA,TRBJ1-5,TGTGCCAGCCCCGGACAGGGCAGGCAGCCCCAGCATTTT,CASPGQGRQPQHF
many,TRBV6-2/TRBV6-3,NA,TRBJ2-7,TGTGCCAGCAGTTTCTTCTCTGAGCAGTACTTC,CASSFFSEQYF
NA,TRBV5-6,NA,TRBJ2-3,TGTGCCAGCAGCTTGGTGGCGGCCCAAGATACGCAGTATTTT,CASSLVAAQDTQYF
NA,TRBV27,NA,TRBJ1-1,TGTGCCAGCAGTCCCCGACCACAGGGCACTGAAGCTTTCTTT,CASSPRPQGTEAFF
few,TRBV5-4,TRBD1,TRBJ2-7,TGTGCCAGCAGCCTTGACAGGGGGCTTGTCGAGCAGTACTTC,CASSLDRGLVEQYF
NA,TRBV6-6,TRBD2,TRBJ2-1,TGTGCCAGCAGTTACTTGGGACTAGCAGGAGGAGGTGAGCAGTTCTTC,CASSYLGLAGGGEQFF
NA,TRBV19,NA,TRBJ2-7,TGTGCCAGTAGTATAGCACAACCTGGAGGCTACGAGCAGTACTTC,CASSIAQPGGYEQYF
NA,TRBV7-9,TRBD1,TRBJ1-4,TGTGCCAGCAGCCAGGGGGCTGCTGAAAAACTGTTTTTT,CASSQGAAEKLFF
NA,TRBV9,TRBD2,TRBJ2-1,TGTGCCAGCAGCCCCCGAGGACTAGCGGGAGATGAGCAGTTCTTC,CASSPRGLAGDEQFF
once,TRBV7-9,NA,TRBJ2-3,TGTGCCAGCAGCTTAGCCGACATACGCACAGATACGCAGTATTTT,CASSLADIRTDTQYF
few,TRBV5-4,TRBD2,TRBJ2-1,TGTGCCAGCAGCCTCACCGGGACTAGCGATGAGCAGTTCTTC,CASSLTGTSDEQFF
NA,TRBV3-1/TRBV3-2,TRBD2,TRBJ2-7,TGTGCCAGCAGCCAACCTAGCGGGAGGGCCTACGAGCAGTACTTC,CASSQPSGRAYEQYF
NA,TRBV5-6,NA,TRBJ1-1,TGTGCCAGCAGCTTGGATTGGCGGAGTGAAGCTTTCTTT,CASSLDWRSEAFF